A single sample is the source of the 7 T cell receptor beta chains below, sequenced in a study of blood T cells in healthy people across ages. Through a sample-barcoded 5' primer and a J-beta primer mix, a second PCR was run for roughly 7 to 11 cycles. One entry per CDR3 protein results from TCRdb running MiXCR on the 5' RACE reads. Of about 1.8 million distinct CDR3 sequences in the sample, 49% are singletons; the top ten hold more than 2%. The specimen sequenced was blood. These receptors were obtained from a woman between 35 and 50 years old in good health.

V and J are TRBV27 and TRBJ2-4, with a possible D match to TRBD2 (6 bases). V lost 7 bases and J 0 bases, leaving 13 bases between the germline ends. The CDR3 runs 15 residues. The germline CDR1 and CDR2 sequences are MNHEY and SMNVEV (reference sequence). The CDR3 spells CASKTGGLAKNIQYF. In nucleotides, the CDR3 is TGTGCCAGCAAAACCGGGGGTCTAGCCAAAAACATTCAGTACTTC.

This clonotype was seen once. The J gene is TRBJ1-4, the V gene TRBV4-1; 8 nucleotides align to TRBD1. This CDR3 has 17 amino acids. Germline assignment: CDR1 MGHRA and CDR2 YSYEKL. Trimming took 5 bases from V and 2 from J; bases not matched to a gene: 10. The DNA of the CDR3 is TGCGCCAGCAGCACACGACAGGGGTCCCAGACTAATGAAAAACTGTTTTTT. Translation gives CASSTRQGSQTNEKLFF.

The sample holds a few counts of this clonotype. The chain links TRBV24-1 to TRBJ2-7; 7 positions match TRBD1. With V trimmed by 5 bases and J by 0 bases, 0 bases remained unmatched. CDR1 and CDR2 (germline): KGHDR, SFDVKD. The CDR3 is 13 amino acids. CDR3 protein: CATSGDSSYEQYF. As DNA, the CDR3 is TGTGCCACCAGTGGGGACAGCTCCTACGAGCAGTACTTC.

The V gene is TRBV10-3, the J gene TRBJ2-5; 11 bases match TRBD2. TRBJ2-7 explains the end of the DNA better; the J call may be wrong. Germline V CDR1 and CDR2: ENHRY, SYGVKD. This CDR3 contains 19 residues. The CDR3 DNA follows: TGTGCCATCAGTGAGTCGATTCTAGCGGGGGGCACCCCCTCCTACGAGCAGTACTTC. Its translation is CAISESILAGGTPSYEQYF.

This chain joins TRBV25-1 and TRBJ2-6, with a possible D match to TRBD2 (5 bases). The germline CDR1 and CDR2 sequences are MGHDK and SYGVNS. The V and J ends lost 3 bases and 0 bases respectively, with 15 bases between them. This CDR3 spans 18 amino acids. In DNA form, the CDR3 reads TGTGCCAGCAGTGAGGGAGACAATCGAGCCTCTGGGGCCAACGTCCTGACTTTC. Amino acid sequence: CASSEGDNRASGANVLTF.

The CDR3 sequence: CSGRTGGFGANVLTF. In DNA form, the CDR3 reads TGCAGTGGAAGGACAGGGGGATTTGGGGCCAACGTCCTGACTTTC. The chain recombines TRBV20-1 with TRBJ2-6, with 10 bases matching TRBD1. This CDR3 region has 15 residues. Germline CDR1 DFQATT, CDR2 SNEGSKA (reference sequence). V gave up 7 bases and J gave up 3 bases; unmatched junction bases: 6.

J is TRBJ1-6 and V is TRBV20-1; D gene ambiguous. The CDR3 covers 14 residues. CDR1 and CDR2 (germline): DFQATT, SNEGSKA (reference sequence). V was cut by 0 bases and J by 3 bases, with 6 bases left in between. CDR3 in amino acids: CSARDGSYNSPLHF. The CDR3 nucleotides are TGCAGTGCTAGAGACGGCAGCTATAATTCACCCCTCCACTTT.